The rows below give T cell receptor beta chains drawn from one sample of a study of blood T cell repertoires in COVID-19. Sequencing used immunoSEQ multiplex PCR; TCRdb keeps in-frame clones, though not all of them. There are some 150,000 clones in the sample; about 83% occur only once, and approximately 15% lies in the top ten. Sequences were obtained from peripheral blood. The receptors here all came from an elderly woman with acute or convalescent COVID-19. Each CDR3 is given with its conserved first and last residue. A D gene is named only where the DNA matches it firmly. Clone size, where shown, is once, few, many, or a class for clones that have expanded.

v_call: TRBV27
clone_size: NA
d_call: TRBD1
j_call: TRBJ1-2
cdr3_aa: CASRPGTGRSGYTF
cdr3_nt: TGTGCCAGCAGACCCGGGACAGGGAGGTCTGGCTACACCTTC

v_call: TRBV6-6
clone_size: NA
d_call: NA
j_call: TRBJ2-7
cdr3_aa: CASSYGTRWSYEQYF
cdr3_nt: TGTGCCAGCAGTTATGGTACTAGGTGGTCCTACGAGCAGTACTTC

v_call: TRBV27
clone_size: NA
d_call: NA
j_call: TRBJ1-2
cdr3_aa: CASSLQYSQGYTF
cdr3_nt: TGTGCCAGCAGTCTGCAATACTCACAGGGCTACACCTTC

v_call: TRBV7-8
clone_size: NA
d_call: TRBD1
j_call: TRBJ1-5
cdr3_aa: CASSLGVAGGNQPQHF
cdr3_nt: TGTGCCAGCAGCTTAGGAGTCGCAGGGGGTAATCAGCCCCAGCATTTT

v_call: TRBV6-1
clone_size: NA
d_call: NA
j_call: TRBJ1-5
cdr3_aa: CASSEATGGRIRNQPQHF
cdr3_nt: TGTGCCAGCAGTGAAGCCACCGGGGGTAGGATCCGCAATCAGCCCCAGCATTTT

v_call: TRBV7-3
clone_size: NA
d_call: NA
j_call: TRBJ2-6
cdr3_aa: CASSLPDKGANVLTF
cdr3_nt: TGTGCCAGCAGCTTACCGGACAAAGGGGCCAACGTCCTGACTTTC

v_call: TRBV7-9
clone_size: NA
d_call: NA
j_call: TRBJ1-2
cdr3_aa: CASSLGGETNYGYTF
cdr3_nt: TGTGCCAGCAGCTTAGGGGGGGAGACTAACTATGGCTACACCTTC

v_call: TRBV29-1
clone_size: NA
d_call: TRBD1
j_call: TRBJ2-3
cdr3_aa: CSVVGQGIDTQYF
cdr3_nt: TGCAGCGTTGTGGGACAGGGGATTGATACGCAGTATTTT

v_call: TRBV10-2
clone_size: NA
d_call: NA
j_call: TRBJ1-1
cdr3_aa: CASSESAGAVTEAFF
cdr3_nt: TGCGCCAGCAGTGAGTCGGCGGGCGCCGTTACTGAAGCTTTCTTT

v_call: TRBV10-2
clone_size: few
d_call: TRBD1
j_call: TRBJ2-7
cdr3_aa: CASSFSGTGGYEQYF
cdr3_nt: TGCGCCAGCAGTTTCTCCGGGACAGGGGGCTACGAGCAGTACTTC